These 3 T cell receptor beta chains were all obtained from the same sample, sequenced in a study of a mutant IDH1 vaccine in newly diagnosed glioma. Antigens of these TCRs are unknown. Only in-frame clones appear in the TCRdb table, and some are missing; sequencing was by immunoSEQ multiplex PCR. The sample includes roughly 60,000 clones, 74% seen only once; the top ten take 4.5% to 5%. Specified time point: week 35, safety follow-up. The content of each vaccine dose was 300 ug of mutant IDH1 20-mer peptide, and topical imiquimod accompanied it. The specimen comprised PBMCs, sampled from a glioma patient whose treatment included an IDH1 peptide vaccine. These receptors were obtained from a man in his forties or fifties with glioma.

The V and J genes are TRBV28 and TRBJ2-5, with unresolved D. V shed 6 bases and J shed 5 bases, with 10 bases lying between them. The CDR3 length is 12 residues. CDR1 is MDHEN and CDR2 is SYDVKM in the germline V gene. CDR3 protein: CASRGMFETQYF. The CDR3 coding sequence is TGTGCCAGCAGGGGGATGTTCGAGACCCAGTACTTC.

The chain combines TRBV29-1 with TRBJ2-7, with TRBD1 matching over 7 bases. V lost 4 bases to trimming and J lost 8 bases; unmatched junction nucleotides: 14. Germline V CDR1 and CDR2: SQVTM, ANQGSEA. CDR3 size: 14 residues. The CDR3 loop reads CSVVVAGGGEKQYF. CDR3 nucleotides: TGCAGCGTTGTGGTGGCAGGGGGTGGTGAGAAGCAGTACTTC.

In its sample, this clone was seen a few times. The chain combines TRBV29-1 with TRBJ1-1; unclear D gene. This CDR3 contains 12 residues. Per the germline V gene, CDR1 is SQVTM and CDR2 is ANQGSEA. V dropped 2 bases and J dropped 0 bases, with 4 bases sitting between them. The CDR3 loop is CSVEILNTEAFF. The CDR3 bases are TGCAGCGTTGAAATTTTGAACACTGAAGCTTTCTTT.